This T cell receptor beta chain comes out of a study of blood T cell repertoires in COVID-19 (TCRdb year 2020). In the study overall: Samples covering the acute and convalescent phases of COVID-19 were provided by collaborators in the United States, Italy and Spain. Sample metadata almost always included a de-identified subject ID, COVID-19 status, age in years and sex. The prospective study material was composed of cDNA or gDNA derived from T cells, B-cell-depleted T cells, or PBMCs. The repertoires were released in a freely available public database intended as a resource for research on the immune response to SARS-CoV-2. Subjects who had been exposed to COVID-19, were actively infected with it, or had recovered from it provided the deeply sampled blood TCRbeta repertoires that made up the dataset. Samples came from the ongoing ImmuneRACE study (first 160 participants) plus 1,254 subjects from 6 global collaborators. Where HLA class I and class II types were available, the types were taken from metadata supplied by the sample provider, not from assay-based typing.

General findings and caveats noted by the study authors: The amount of clinical and demographic metadata varied by source and participant and was provided uncurated.

TCRbeta CDR3 regions were amplified from genomic DNA by means of the immunoSEQ Assay, a bias-controlled multiplex PCR. The source study handled its data this way. The number of nucleated cells in each sample was estimated by amplification of reference gene primers within the assay. Sequence reads were collapsed and filtered to measure the absolute abundance of every unique TCRbeta CDR3 rearrangement. For each sample, productive Simpson clonality was calculated as the square root of Simpson's diversity index over productive rearrangements. The table was pulled from immuneACCESS by TCRdb, which kept in-frame rearrangements only. Such tables lose some clones; where checked, under half of the loss comes from unresolved V genes, and the rest has no known cause. V, J and clone size reflect that table, while D and trimming were determined from the DNA. The sample table contains about 160,000 clones; only one count was recorded for 60% to 85% of them. The top ten constitute 7% to 9% of the sample.

The germline V gene sets CDR1 to SGDLS and CDR2 to YYNGEE. The germline V end is reduced by 4 bases and the J end by 3 bases; junction bases left unmatched: 5. The CDR3 holds 15 amino acids from the cysteine to the phenylalanine. Only CDR3 DNA remains: 45 bases, in frame from the first base. This clone was seen only a few times. It lacks a known antigen. No much larger clonotype is one base removed from it; base qualities were not supplied. Whole blood was collected in K2EDTA tubes by collaborating institutions according to the institutions' own protocols. For TCRbeta analysis, collaborators shipped samples as frozen whole blood, isolated PBMCs, or DNA extracted from either of those sample types.

This receptor was identified in a man aged 60 to 69 with acute or convalescent COVID-19. The source material was peripheral blood. The chain is assembled from TRBV9 and TRBJ2-2; 8 bases in the middle match TRBD1. The CDR3 protein is CASSRDRLHTGELFF. The DNA sequence reads TGTGCCAGCAGCCGGGACAGGTTGCACACCGGGGAGCTGTTTTTT.